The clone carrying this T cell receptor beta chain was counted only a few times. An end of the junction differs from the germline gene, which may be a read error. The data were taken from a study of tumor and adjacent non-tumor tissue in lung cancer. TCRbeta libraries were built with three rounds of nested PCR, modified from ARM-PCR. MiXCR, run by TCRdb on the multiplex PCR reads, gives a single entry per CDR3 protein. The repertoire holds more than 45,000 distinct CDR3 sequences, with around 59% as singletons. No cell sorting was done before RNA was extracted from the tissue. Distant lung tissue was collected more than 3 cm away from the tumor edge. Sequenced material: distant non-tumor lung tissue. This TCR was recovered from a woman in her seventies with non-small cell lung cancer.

This CDR3 reads CANRGNEKLFF. The CDR3 DNA reads as TGCGCCAACAGGGGGAATGAAAAACTGTTTTTT. This chain uses TRBV6-5 with TRBJ1-4; TRBD1 matches at 8 bases. This CDR3 has 11 amino acids. Germline V gene sequence: CDR1 MNHEY, CDR2 SVGAGI.